Shown below are 21 T cell receptor beta chains from a single sample sequenced in a study of neurological immune-mediated disorders. In TCRdb, the 5' RACE reads were re-called with MiXCR into one record per CDR3 protein. The repertoire holds around 49,000 distinct CDR3 sequences, with around 13% as singletons. Time point reported: longitudinal time-point 2. Sequencing was done on a sample of PBMCs. These TCRs come from a male donor with HTLV-1-associated myelopathy (HAM/TSP).

The sample holds many counts of this clonotype. The chain is built from TRBV20-1 and TRBJ1-5; tentatively, D is TRBD1 (5 bases). V lost 5 bases, J lost 7 bases, and 12 bases lay in between. Germline CDR1 and CDR2: DFQATT and SNEGSKA (reference sequence). CDR3 size: 12 residues. CDR3 sequence reads: CSAEGPTQPQHF. CDR3 sequence (DNA): TGCAGTGCTGAGGGACCGACCCAGCCCCAGCATTTT.

This clonotype was seen repeatedly, ten times or more. The chain joins TRBV27 to TRBJ1-1, with 7 bases fitting TRBD1. The CDR3 extends over 14 amino acids. With V trimmed by 8 bases and J by 5 bases, 11 bases remained unmatched. Germline loops: CDR1 MNHEY, CDR2 SMNVEV (reference sequence). CDR3 region: CASRRGKAGTEAFF. The CDR3, as DNA: TGTGCCAGCCGCAGGGGGAAAGCGGGGACTGAAGCTTTCTTT.

Many counts were recorded for this clonotype. V gene TRBV12-3 or TRBV12-4 combines with J gene TRBJ1-1, with 7 bases matching TRBD1. V was pared by 6 bases and J by 7 bases, with 8 bases of the junction left unmatched. CDR3 length: 13 residues. The CDR3 here is CASRKQGLGEAFF. CDR3 coding DNA: TGTGCCAGCAGGAAACAGGGGTTGGGTGAAGCTTTCTTT.

This clonotype was observed many times. This sequence joins TRBV7-9 and TRBJ1-1; perhaps TRBD1 as D (6 bases). The CDR3 is made up of 14 amino acids. CDR1 SEHNR and CDR2 FQNEAQ come from the germline V gene (reference sequence). V was pared by 4 bases and J by 4 bases, with 13 bases between. CDR3 sequence reads: CASSSQGRGTEAFF. The CDR3 DNA reads TGTGCCAGCAGCTCACAGGGTAGAGGCACTGAAGCTTTCTTT.

In the case of this clonotype: An end of the junction differs from the germline gene, which may be a read error. This chain links TRBV7-9 with TRBJ1-6, with 9 nucleotides matching TRBD1. Germline V CDR1 and CDR2: SEHNR, FQNEAQ (reference sequence). The CDR3 is 13 amino acids. The CDR3 here is CATRGQGDSPHHF. The CDR3 DNA is TGTGCAACTAGGGGACAGGGTGATTCACCCCACCACTTT.

Comment on this clonotype: Mismatch with germline at one junction end may stem from a read error. V gene TRBV5-1 combines with J gene TRBJ2-3, with 13 bases that match TRBD2. Germline CDR1 is SGHRS and CDR2 is YFSETQ. The length of the CDR3 is 16 residues. The CDR3 nucleotides read TGCGTCAGCAGCACCGGCGGACTAGCGGGGGCGGATACGCAGTATTTT. Translation gives CVSSTGGLAGADTQYF.

This clonotype was recorded at least ten times. This rearrangement joins TRBV20-1 to TRBJ2-3, with 8 bases lining up with TRBD2. The CDR3 runs 13 residues. V was clipped by 3 bases and J by 4 bases; unmatched bases: 3. Germline V gene data show CDR1 as DFQATT and CDR2 as SNEGSKA (reference sequence). The CDR3 sequence is CSASGGAADTQYF. CDR3 DNA sequence: TGCAGTGCTAGCGGGGGGGCTGCAGATACGCAGTATTTT.

This clonotype occurred many times. The chain combines TRBV10-3 with TRBJ1-1; 8 bases align to TRBD1. Germline V gene data show CDR1 as ENHRY and CDR2 as SYGVKD. The CDR3 is made up of 15 amino acids. Germline trimming cut 8 bases from V and 6 bases from J; bases unmatched to any gene: 14. The CDR3 spells CAIHQTGERIAEAFF. The CDR3, as DNA: TGTGCCATCCATCAGACAGGGGAGAGGATAGCTGAAGCTTTCTTT.

The rearrangement links TRBV10-1 to TRBJ2-5; no clear D. The CDR3 spans 14 residues. Per the germline V gene, CDR1 is WNHNN and CDR2 is SYGVQD (reference sequence). The V end lost 4 bases, the J end lost 3 bases, and 12 bases lay between the germline ends. CDR3 coding DNA: TGCGCCAGCAGTGGAGCCGGAGAGAAAGAGACCCAGTACTTC. It yields the protein CASSGAGEKETQYF.

The V gene is TRBV5-1, the J gene TRBJ2-7; 7 positions match TRBD1. J was trimmed by 7 bases and V by 3 bases; bases with no gene match: 7. CDR3 length equals 13 residues. The germline gives CDR1 SGHRS, CDR2 YFSETQ. As DNA, the CDR3 is TGCGCCAGCAGCTCGAAAGGACAGGATGAGCAGTACTTC. Translation: CASSSKGQDEQYF. The full variable domain, its missing parts supplied by reference TRBV5-1 and TRBJ2-7, is KAGVTQTPRYLIKTRGQQVTLSCSPISGHRSVSWYQQTPGQGLQFLFEYFSETQRNKGNFPGRFSGRQFSNSRSEMNVSTLELGDSALYLCASSSKGQDEQYFGPGTRLTVT.

This clonotype was picked up many times. The chain combines TRBV4-1 with TRBJ1-2; possibly TRBD1 for D (6 bases). V lost 2 bases and J lost 8, with 18 bases in between. The V gene's germline CDR1 is MGHRA and CDR2 YSYEKL. This CDR3 is 15 amino acids long. The CDR3 sequence is CASSQPLDRLRGYTF. The CDR3 bases are TGCGCCAGCAGCCAACCACTCGACAGGTTAAGGGGCTACACCTTC.

This clonotype has at least ten counts. V is TRBV14 and J is TRBJ1-6, with TRBD1 as a possible D gene (5 bases). Germline lookup yields CDR1 SGHDN and CDR2 FVKESK. This CDR3 has 15 residues. Trimming took off 4 bases at V and 12 bases at J, with 19 bases between the two ends. CDR3 protein: CASSPFQGAEVPLHF. CDR3 bases: TGTGCCAGCAGCCCATTCCAGGGCGCTGAGGTACCCCTCCACTTT.

This clonotype was counted many times. The CDR3 carries no conserved terminal phenylalanine or tryptophan, so it likely arises from a read error. Because the CDR3's place on the DNA is in doubt, the DNA is left out and the CDR3 is given as listed by TCRdb. The chain couples TRBV5-1 to TRBJ2-7; TRBD1 is the table's D call, not checked against the DNA. The germline V gene encodes CDR1 SGHRS and CDR2 YFSETQ. The CDR3 is 11 residues long, counting both termini. The CDR3 here is CASKGSGTGWA.

This clonotype was seen repeatedly, ten times or more. The chain has TRBV10-3 and TRBJ1-5; D not certain. The ends were cut back, 4 bases at V and 5 bases at J, with 9 bases in the middle. CDR1 ENHRY and CDR2 SYGVKD come from the germline V gene. CDR3 length: 13 amino acids. CDR3 sequence reads: CAISAAADQPQHF. The DNA of the CDR3 is TGTGCCATCAGTGCGGCAGCCGATCAGCCCCAGCATTTT.

This clonotype came up many times. This chain connects TRBV7-2 to TRBJ2-2, with D possibly TRBD1 on 6 matching bases. The germline CDR1 and CDR2 sequences are SGHTA and FQGNSA. V was pared by 2 bases and J by 7 bases, with 14 bases between. The CDR3 has 15 residues. DNA for the CDR3: TGTGCCAGCAGCTTATACCAGGGGAAGGGCGGGGAGCTGTTTTTT. This sequence encodes CASSLYQGKGGELFF.

Comments on this clonotype: The junction does not match germline at one end; this may be a read error. The chain combines TRBV11-1 with TRBJ2-3; D perhaps matches TRBD1 (6 bases). Germline CDR1 SGHAT, CDR2 FQDESV (reference sequence). This CDR3 is 16 amino acids long. The CDR3 DNA reads TGTGCCAGCAGCTTGATGGGGACACCACCAGGCGATAGGCAGTATTTT. This sequence encodes CASSLMGTPPGDRQYF.

Written as DNA, the CDR3 is TGCAGTGTAGTCCCCGGGGGGGCGTCCTACGAGCAGTACTTC. This codes for CSVVPGGASYEQYF. This chain uses TRBV20-1 with TRBJ2-7; 8 bases fit TRBD2. The CDR3 contains 14 residues. CDR1 is DFQATT and CDR2 is SNEGSKA in the germline V gene (reference sequence). The V gene end was trimmed by 7 bases and the J gene end by 1 base; junction bases not matched to a gene: 9.

This clonotype appeared many times. This sequence joins TRBV12-3 or TRBV12-4 and TRBJ2-4, with D unresolved. V shed 5 bases and J shed 7 bases, with 15 bases lying between them. The CDR3 contains 14 residues. The CDR3: CASSPSWPSNIQYF. CDR3 sequence (DNA): TGTGCCAGCAGTCCCTCCTGGCCCTCGAACATTCAGTACTTC.

This clonotype was seen repeatedly, ten times or more. This chain uses TRBV7-2 with TRBJ2-3, with 8 positions matching TRBD2. Germline lookup yields CDR1 SGHTA and CDR2 FQGNSA. J gave up 0 bases and V 0 bases, and 2 bases lay outside the gene matches. The CDR3 loop spans 16 amino acids. CDR3 bases: TGTGCCAGCAGCTTAGCCCCGGGGGGGAGCACAGATACGCAGTATTTT. The encoded protein is CASSLAPGGSTDTQYF.

This clonotype was seen ten or more times. The chain uses TRBV5-1 and TRBJ2-7, with TRBD1 matching 7 bases. CDR1 SGHRS and CDR2 YFSETQ come from the germline V gene. The CDR3 sequence is 14 residues long. J gave up 0 bases and V 4 bases, and 4 bases lay outside the gene matches. CDR3 sequence reads: CASSPGQISYEQYF. The CDR3 DNA sequence: TGCGCCAGCAGCCCGGGACAGATCTCCTACGAGCAGTACTTC.

In its sample, this clonotype was seen many times. V gene TRBV7-6 combines with J gene TRBJ2-3, with TRBD2 as a possible D gene (5 bases). The CDR3 sequence is 16 residues long. Looked up from germline, CDR1 is SGHVS and CDR2 is FNYEAQ. V gave up 5 bases and J gave up 1 base, with 16 bases separating them. The chain's CDR3 is CASSPALQRGTDTQYF. In DNA, the CDR3 is TGTGCCAGCAGCCCGGCCCTTCAGAGGGGCACAGATACGCAGTATTTT.